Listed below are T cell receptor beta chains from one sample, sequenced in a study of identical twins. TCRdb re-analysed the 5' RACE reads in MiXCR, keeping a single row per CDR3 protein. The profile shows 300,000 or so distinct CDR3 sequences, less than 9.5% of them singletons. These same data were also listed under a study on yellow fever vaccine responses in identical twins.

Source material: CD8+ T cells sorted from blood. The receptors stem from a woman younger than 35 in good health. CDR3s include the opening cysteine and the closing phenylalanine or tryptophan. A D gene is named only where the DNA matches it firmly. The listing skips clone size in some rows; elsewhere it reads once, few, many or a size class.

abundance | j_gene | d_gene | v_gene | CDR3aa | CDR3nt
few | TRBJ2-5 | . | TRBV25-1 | CASSEGGNFQETQYF | TGTGCCAGCAGTGAAGGGGGGAACTTCCAAGAGACCCAGTACTTC
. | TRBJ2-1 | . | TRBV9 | CASSVAPEVSGEQFF | TGTGCCAGCAGCGTAGCCCCCGAGGTTAGCGGAGAACAGTTCTTC
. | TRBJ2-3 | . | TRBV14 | CASSQESARPSLTDTQYF | TGTGCCAGCAGCCAAGAAAGCGCGCGGCCTAGCCTCACAGATACGCAGTATTTT
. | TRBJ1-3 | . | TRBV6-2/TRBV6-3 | CASSYKFGNTIYF | TGTGCCAGCAGTTACAAGTTTGGAAACACCATATATTTT
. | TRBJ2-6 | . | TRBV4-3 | CASSQDLAGAGANVLTF | TGCGCCAGCAGCCAAGATCTGGCAGGAGCTGGGGCCAACGTCCTGACTTTC
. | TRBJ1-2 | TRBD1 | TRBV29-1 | CSVELRDRVYGYTF | TGCAGCGTTGAACTCCGGGACAGGGTCTATGGCTACACCTTC
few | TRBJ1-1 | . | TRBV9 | CASSGWDTEAFF | TGTGCCAGCAGCGGTTGGGACACAGAAGCTTTCTTT
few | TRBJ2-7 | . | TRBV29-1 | CSVVGRTSSYEQYF | TGCAGCGTTGTAGGGCGGACAAGCTCCTACGAGCAGTACTTC
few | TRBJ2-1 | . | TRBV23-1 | CASSTIDSLGRNEQFF | TGCGCCAGCAGTACAATCGACTCCCTTGGGAGGAATGAGCAGTTCTTC
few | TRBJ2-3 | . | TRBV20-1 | CSARDRQEPRAQYF | TGCAGTGCTAGAGATAGGCAGGAGCCGCGGGCGCAGTATTTT
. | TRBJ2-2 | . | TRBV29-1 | CSVRDPYTGELFF | TGCAGCGTAAGGGACCCCTACACCGGGGAGCTGTTTTTT
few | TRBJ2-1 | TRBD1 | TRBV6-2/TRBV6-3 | CATLIETGADEQFF | TGTGCCACCCTAATAGAAACAGGGGCCGATGAGCAGTTCTTC
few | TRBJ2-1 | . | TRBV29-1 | CSVDRDIYNEQFF | TGCAGCGTAGACCGGGACATCTACAATGAGCAGTTCTTC
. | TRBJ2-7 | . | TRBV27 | CASSSPPRGEQYF | TGTGCCAGCAGCTCTCCCCCCCGGGGCGAGCAGTACTTC
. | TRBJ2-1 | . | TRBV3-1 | CASSQVSSTNEQFF | TGTGCCAGCAGCCAAGTCTCCAGTACCAATGAGCAGTTCTTC
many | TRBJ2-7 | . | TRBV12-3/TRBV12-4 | CASSFSSSGPLSYEQYF | TGTGCCAGCAGTTTCTCGAGTAGCGGCCCTCTCTCCTACGAGCAGTACTTC
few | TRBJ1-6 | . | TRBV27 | CASSTSRGAQSPLHF | TGTGCCAGCAGTACGTCTCGGGGGGCGCAATCACCCCTCCACTTT
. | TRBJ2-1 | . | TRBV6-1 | CASSAQGFNNEQFF | TGTGCCAGCAGTGCACAGGGCTTCAACAATGAGCAGTTCTTC
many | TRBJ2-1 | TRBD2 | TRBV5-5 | CASSILAGSYNEQFF | TGTGCCAGCAGCATATTAGCGGGCTCCTACAATGAGCAGTTCTTC
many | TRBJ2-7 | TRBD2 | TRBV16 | CASSPTASGPVYEQYF | TGTGCCAGCAGTCCCACTGCTAGCGGACCTGTCTACGAGCAGTACTTC
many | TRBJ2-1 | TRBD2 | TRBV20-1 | CSVGSRREVAYNEQFF | TGCAGTGTAGGGTCAAGGCGGGAGGTGGCCTACAATGAGCAGTTCTTC
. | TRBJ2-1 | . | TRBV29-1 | CSVAITGSSYNEQFF | TGCAGCGTAGCGATAACAGGGAGTTCCTACAATGAGCAGTTCTTC
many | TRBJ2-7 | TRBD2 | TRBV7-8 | CASSLRGGTSGTEEQYF | TGTGCCAGCAGCTTAAGGGGGGGTACTAGCGGGACGGAAGAGCAGTACTTC
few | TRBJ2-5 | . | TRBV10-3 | CAISESETQYF | TGTGCCATCAGTGAGTCGGAGACCCAGTACTTC
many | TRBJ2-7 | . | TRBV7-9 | CASSLRSDDYEQYF | TGTGCCAGCAGCTTACGAAGCGATGACTACGAGCAGTACTTC
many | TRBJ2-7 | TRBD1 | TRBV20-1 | CSATGQGFYEQYF | TGCAGTGCTACCGGACAGGGGTTCTACGAGCAGTACTTC
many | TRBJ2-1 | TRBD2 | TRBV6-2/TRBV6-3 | CASRTSELYNEQFF | TGTGCCAGCAGAACTAGCGAGCTCTACAATGAGCAGTTCTTC
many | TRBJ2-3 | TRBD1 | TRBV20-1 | CSADLPGQGTDTQYF | TGCAGTGCGGACCTACCGGGACAGGGCACAGATACGCAGTATTTT
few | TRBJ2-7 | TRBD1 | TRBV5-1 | CASRSTGAAYEQYF | TGCGCCAGCAGGTCGACAGGGGCCGCCTACGAGCAGTACTTC
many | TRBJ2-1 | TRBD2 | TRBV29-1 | CSARLAGPYNEQFF | TGCAGCGCCCGACTAGCGGGACCGTACAATGAGCAGTTCTTC
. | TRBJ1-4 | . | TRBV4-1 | CASSSTASNEKLFF | TGCGCCAGCAGCTCGACAGCCTCTAATGAAAAACTGTTTTTT
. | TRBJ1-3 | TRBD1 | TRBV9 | CASSTGGENTIYF | TGTGCCAGCAGCACAGGGGGCGAAAACACCATATATTTT
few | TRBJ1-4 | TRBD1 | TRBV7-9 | CASSFSDRDEKLFF | TGTGCCAGCAGCTTCTCGGACAGGGACGAAAAACTGTTTTTT
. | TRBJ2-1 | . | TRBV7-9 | CASSSPKDNYNEQFF | TGTGCCAGCAGCTCACCGAAGGACAACTACAATGAGCAGTTCTTC
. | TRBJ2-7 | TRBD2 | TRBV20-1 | CSAVGLASSSYEQYF | TGCAGTGCAGTCGGACTAGCGTCTAGCTCCTACGAGCAGTACTTC
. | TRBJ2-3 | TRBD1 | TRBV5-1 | CASSLWPGQGVTDTQYF | TGCGCCAGCAGCTTGTGGCCAGGACAGGGGGTTACAGATACGCAGTATTTT
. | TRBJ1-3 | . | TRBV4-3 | CASSQDASFSGNTIYF | TGCGCCAGCAGCCAAGATGCGTCCTTCTCTGGAAACACCATATATTTT
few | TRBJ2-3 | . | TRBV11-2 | CASSLDLLATDTQYF | TGTGCCAGCAGCTTAGATCTGCTAGCCACAGATACGCAGTATTTT
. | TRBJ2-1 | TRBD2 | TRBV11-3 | CASRKREGHNEQFF | TGTGCCAGCAGGAAGCGGGAGGGCCACAATGAGCAGTTCTTC
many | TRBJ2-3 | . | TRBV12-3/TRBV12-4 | CASSLPGLDTQYF | TGTGCCAGCAGTTTGCCAGGGTTAGATACGCAGTATTTT
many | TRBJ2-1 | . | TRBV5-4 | CASSFWQGYNEQFF | TGTGCCAGCAGCTTCTGGCAGGGATACAATGAGCAGTTCTTC
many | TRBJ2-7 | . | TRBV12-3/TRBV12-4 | CASSLYFQGGYEQYF | TGTGCCAGCAGTTTGTATTTCCAGGGAGGCTACGAGCAGTACTTC
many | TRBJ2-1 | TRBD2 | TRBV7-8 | CASSFQAGVNNEQFF | TGTGCCAGCAGCTTTCAAGCGGGAGTGAACAATGAGCAGTTCTTC
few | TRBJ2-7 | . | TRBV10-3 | CAISGGPGGEYEQYF | TGTGCCATCAGTGGAGGTCCGGGGGGCGAATACGAGCAGTACTTC
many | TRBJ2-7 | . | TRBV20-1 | CSARDLFSNYEQYF | TGCAGTGCTAGAGATCTTTTTTCTAACTACGAGCAGTACTTC
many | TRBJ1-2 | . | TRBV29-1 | CSVEWGGDYGYTF | TGCAGCGTTGAGTGGGGCGGAGACTATGGCTACACCTTC
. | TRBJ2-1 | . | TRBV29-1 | CSVEYLSSYNEQFF | TGCAGCGTTGAATATCTGAGCTCCTACAATGAGCAGTTCTTC
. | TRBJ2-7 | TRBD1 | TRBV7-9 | CASSIVGTGLYEQYF | TGTGCCAGCAGCATCGTCGGGACAGGACTCTACGAGCAGTACTTC
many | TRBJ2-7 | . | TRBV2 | CASAPGPRTEQYF | TGTGCCAGCGCACCGGGCCCTAGGACTGAGCAGTACTTC
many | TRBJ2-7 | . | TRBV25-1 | CASSELRELSYEQYF | TGTGCCAGCAGTGAATTGAGGGAACTTTCCTACGAGCAGTACTTC
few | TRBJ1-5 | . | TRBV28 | CASSWPNNNQPQHF | TGTGCCAGCAGTTGGCCTAACAACAATCAGCCCCAGCATTTT
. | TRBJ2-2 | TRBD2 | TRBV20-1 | CSARTPSGGFLNTGELFF | TGCAGTGCTAGAACCCCCAGCGGGGGTTTCCTGAACACCGGGGAGCTGTTTTTT